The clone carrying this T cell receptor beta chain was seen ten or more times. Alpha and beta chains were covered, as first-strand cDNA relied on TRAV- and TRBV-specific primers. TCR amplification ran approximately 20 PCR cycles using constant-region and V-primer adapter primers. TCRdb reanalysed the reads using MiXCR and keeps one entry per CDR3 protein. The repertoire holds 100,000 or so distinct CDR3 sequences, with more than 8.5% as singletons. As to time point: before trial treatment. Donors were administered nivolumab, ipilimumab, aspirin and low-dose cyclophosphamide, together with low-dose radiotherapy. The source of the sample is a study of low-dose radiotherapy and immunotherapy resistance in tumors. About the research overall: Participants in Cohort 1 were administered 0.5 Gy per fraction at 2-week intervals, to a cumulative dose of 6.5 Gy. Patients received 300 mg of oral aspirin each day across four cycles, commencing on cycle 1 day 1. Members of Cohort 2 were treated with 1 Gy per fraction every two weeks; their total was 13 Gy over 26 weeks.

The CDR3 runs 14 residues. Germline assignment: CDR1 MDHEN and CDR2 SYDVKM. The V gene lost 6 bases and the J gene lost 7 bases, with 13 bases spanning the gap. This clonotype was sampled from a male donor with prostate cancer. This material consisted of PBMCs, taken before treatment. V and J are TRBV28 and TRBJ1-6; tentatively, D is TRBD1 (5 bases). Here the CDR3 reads CASSGLRGNSPLHF. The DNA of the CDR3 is TGTGCCAGCAGCGGCCTCCGGGGCAATTCACCCCTCCACTTT.